These T cell receptor beta chains were read from a single sample in a study of CD8 T cells in Susac syndrome. One entry per CDR3 protein, called by TCRdb with MiXCR from the immunoSEQ multiplex PCR reads. The data contain over 15,000 distinct CDR3 sequences, roughly 95% of them singletons. Sequencing used CD8+ T cells from PBMCs. Receptors were obtained from a human donor in good health. The CDR3 runs from the conserved cysteine through the conserved F or W.

CDR3aa,j_gene,v_gene,len
CASSLEGTIAVTGELFF,TRBJ2-2,TRBV27,17
CSVDPRQGNRTQYF,TRBJ2-3,TRBV29-1,14
CASSQGALELYTTDTQYF,TRBJ2-3,TRBV4-3,18
CASSYQQRQETQYF,TRBJ2-5,TRBV7-9,14
CATSDSVTSGAQETRYF,TRBJ2-5,TRBV24-1,17
CASSLISSAFGKAFF,TRBJ1-1,TRBV12-3/TRBV12-4,15
CASSLDSDEIETQYF,TRBJ2-5,TRBV7-9,15
CASSLSGQPYNEQFF,TRBJ2-1,TRBV7-9,15
CASSRTGELNEKLFF,TRBJ1-4,TRBV13,15
CASSLDSGLATYEQYF,TRBJ2-7,TRBV12-3/TRBV12-4,16
CASSLIAGGSFDTQYF,TRBJ2-3,TRBV3-1,16
CASSFGWTEAFF,TRBJ1-1,TRBV13,12
CSKGKKSGSYTGELFF,TRBJ2-2,TRBV20-1,16
CASSVGQPNTGELFF,TRBJ2-2,TRBV9,15
CASTGQGPNTGELFF,TRBJ2-2,TRBV5-4,15
CASGSLSVAGFTYEQHF,TRBJ2-7,TRBV28,17
CASSLGPRLETQYF,TRBJ2-5,TRBV12-3/TRBV12-4,14
CASSPSAGDLGTGELFF,TRBJ2-2,TRBV27,17
CASSLVREEQFF,TRBJ2-1,TRBV7-9,12
CASSPDRSGYGYTF,TRBJ1-2,TRBV28,14
CATSRDPGQIHSGNTIYF,TRBJ1-3,TRBV15,18
CSVAQVGQGYNEQFF,TRBJ2-1,TRBV29-1,15
CASSPTRGERTTNEQFF,TRBJ2-1,TRBV18,17
CASSFLTGGRDEQFF,TRBJ2-1,TRBV13,15
CASSLTLAHEQYF,TRBJ2-7,TRBV28,13
CASSQGFPPGEQFF,TRBJ2-1,TRBV4-2,14
CASSYGAAPNTEAFF,TRBJ1-1,TRBV6-2/TRBV6-3,15
CASSRPLETSGSLTGELFF,TRBJ2-2,TRBV3-1,19
CASSPYRERNEKLFF,TRBJ1-4,TRBV19,15
CASSTQGLAGAYEQYF,TRBJ2-7,TRBV7-9,16
CASSRDREETQYF,TRBJ2-5,TRBV7-8,13
CASSFDSDYEQYF,TRBJ2-7,TRBV5-4,13